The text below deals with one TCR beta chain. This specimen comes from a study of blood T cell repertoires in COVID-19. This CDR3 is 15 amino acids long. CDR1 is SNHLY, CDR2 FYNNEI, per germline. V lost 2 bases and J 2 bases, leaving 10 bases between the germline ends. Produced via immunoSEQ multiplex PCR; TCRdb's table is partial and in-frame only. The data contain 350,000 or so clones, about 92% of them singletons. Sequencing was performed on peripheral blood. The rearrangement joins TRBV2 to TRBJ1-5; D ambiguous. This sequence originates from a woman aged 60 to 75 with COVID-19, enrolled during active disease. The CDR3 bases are TGTGCCAGCAGTGAACCCGGGTCCGGCAATCAGCCCCAGCATTTT. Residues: CASSEPGSGNQPQHF. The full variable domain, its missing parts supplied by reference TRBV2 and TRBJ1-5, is EPEVTQTPSHQVTQMGQEVILRCVPISNHLYFYWYRQILGQKVEFLVSFYNNEISEKSEIFDDQFSVERPDGSNFTLKIRSTKLEDSAMYFCASSEPGSGNQPQHFGDGTRLSIL.